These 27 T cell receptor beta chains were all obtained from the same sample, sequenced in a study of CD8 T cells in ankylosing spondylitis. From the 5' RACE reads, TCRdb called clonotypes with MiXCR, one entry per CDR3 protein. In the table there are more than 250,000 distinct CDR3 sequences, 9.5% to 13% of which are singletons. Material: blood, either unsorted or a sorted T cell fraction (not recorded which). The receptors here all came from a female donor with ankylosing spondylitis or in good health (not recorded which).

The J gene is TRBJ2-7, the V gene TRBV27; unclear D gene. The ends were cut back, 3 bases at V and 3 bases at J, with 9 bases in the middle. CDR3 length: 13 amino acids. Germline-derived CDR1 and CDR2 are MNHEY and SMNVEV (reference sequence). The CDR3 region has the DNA TGTGCCAGCAGTTTCCGGCAGGACTACGAGCAGTACTTC. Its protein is CASSFRQDYEQYF.

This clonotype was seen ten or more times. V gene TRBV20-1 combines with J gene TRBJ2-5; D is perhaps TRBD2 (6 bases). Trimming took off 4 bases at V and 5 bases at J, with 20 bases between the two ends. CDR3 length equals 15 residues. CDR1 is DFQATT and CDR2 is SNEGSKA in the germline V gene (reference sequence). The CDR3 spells CSANLATYPRETQYF. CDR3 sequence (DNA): TGCAGTGCTAATCTAGCGACGTACCCCAGGGAGACCCAGTACTTC.

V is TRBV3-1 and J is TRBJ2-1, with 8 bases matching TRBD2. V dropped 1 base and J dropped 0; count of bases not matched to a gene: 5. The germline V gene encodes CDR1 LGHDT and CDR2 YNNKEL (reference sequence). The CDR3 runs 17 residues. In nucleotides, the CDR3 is TGTGCCAGCAGCCAAGTTTCAAGCGGGAGCTCCTACAATGAGCAGTTCTTC. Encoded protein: CASSQVSSGSSYNEQFF.

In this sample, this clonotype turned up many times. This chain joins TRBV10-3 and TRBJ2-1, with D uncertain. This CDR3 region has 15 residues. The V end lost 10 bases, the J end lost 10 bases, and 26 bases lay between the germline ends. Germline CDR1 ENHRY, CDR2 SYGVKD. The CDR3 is CATGTGGTTSQEQFF. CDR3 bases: TGTGCCACCGGAACTGGCGGAACTACCTCCCAGGAGCAGTTCTTC.

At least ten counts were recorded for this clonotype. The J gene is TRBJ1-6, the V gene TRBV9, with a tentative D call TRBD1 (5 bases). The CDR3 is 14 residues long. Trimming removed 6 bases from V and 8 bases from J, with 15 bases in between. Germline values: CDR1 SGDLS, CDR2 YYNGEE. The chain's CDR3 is CASKNQGGDSPLHF. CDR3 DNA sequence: TGTGCCAGCAAAAATCAGGGTGGGGATTCACCCCTCCACTTT. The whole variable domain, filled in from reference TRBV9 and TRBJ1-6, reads DSGVTQTPKHLITATGQRVTLRCSPRSGDLSVYWYQQSLDQGLQFLIQYYNGEERAKGNILERFSAQQFPDLHSELNLSSLELGDSALYFCASKNQGGDSPLHFGNGTRLTVT.

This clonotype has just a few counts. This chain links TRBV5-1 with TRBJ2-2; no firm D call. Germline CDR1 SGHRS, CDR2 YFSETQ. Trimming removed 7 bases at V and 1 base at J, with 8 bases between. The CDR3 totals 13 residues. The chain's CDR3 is CASAPENTGELFF. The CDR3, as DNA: TGCGCCAGCGCTCCCGAGAACACCGGGGAGCTGTTTTTT.

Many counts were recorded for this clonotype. The CDR3 spells CSAYDRVQGYTF. In DNA, the CDR3 is TGCAGCGCCTACGACAGGGTGCAGGGCTACACCTTC. The rearrangement uses TRBV20-1 and TRBJ1-2; 7 bases fit TRBD1. The V gene's germline CDR1 is DFQATT and CDR2 SNEGSKA (reference sequence). There are 12 residues in the CDR3.

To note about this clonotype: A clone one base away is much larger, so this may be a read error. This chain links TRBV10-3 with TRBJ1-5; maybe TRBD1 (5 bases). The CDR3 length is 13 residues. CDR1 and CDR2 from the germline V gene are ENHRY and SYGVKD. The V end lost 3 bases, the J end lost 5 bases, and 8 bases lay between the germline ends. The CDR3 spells CAISDSGDQPQHF. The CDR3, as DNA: TGTGCCATCAGTGACTCGGGGGATCAGCCCCAGCATTTT.

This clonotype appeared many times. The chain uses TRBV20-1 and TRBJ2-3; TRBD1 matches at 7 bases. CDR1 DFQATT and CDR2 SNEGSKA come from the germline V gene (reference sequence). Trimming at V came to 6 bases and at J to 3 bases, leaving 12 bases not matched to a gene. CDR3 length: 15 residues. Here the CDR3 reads CSALNRGVFTDTQYF. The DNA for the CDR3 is TGCAGTGCGCTAAACAGGGGAGTGTTTACAGATACGCAGTATTTT.

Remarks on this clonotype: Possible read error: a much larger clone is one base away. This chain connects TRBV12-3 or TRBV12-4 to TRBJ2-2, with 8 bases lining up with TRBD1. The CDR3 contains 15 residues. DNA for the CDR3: TGTGCCAGCAGTTTCTCAGGGGGCTACACCGGGGAGCTGTCTTTT. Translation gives CASSFSGGYTGELSF.

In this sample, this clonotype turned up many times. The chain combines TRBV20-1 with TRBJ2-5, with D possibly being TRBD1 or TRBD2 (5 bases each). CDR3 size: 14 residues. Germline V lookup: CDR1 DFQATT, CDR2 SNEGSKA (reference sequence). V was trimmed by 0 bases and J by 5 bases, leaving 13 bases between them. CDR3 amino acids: CSARDGASGETQYF. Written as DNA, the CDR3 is TGCAGTGCTAGAGATGGGGCATCGGGGGAGACCCAGTACTTC.

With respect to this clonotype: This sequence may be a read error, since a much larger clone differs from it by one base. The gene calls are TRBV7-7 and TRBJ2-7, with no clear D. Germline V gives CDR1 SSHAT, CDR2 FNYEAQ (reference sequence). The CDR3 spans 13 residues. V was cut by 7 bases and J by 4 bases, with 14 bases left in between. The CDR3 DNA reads TGTGCCAGCACCCCCAACGTCGGTTACGAGCAGTACTTC. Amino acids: CASTPNVGYEQYF.

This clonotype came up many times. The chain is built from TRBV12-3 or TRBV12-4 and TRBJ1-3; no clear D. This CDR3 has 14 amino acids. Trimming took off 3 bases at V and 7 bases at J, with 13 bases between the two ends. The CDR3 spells CASSLPESRNTIYF. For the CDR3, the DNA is TGTGCCAGCAGTTTGCCGGAAAGTCGGAACACCATATATTTT.

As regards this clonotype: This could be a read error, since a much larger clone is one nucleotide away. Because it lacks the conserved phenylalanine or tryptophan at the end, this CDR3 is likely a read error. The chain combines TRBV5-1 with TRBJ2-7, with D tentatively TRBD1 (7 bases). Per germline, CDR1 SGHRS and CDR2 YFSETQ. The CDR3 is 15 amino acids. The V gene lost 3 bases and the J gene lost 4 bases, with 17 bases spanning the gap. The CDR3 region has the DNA TGCGCCAGCAGCTCCTTGCCAGGGGGAGGATACGAGCAGTACCTC. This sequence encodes CASSSLPGGGYEQYL.

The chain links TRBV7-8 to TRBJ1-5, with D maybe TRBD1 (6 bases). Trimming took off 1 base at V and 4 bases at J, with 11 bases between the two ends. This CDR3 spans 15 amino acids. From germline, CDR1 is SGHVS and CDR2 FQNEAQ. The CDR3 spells CASSLVGTRNQPQHF. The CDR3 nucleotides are TGTGCCAGCAGCTTAGTGGGGACAAGGAATCAGCCCCAGCATTTT.

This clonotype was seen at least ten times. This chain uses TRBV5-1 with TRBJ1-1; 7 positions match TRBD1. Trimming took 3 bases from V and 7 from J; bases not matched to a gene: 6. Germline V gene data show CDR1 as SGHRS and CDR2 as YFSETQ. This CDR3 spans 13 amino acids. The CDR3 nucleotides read TGCGCCAGCAGCTCGACAGGGTATATTGAAGCTTTCTTT. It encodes CASSSTGYIEAFF.

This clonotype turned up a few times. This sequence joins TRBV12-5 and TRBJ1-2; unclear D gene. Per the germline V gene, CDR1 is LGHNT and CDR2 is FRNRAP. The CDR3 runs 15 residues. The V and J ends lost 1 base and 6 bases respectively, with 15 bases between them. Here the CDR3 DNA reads TGTGCTAGTGGTTTGGGAGCTCCTTCTCGGGATGGCTACACCTTC. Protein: CASGLGAPSRDGYTF.

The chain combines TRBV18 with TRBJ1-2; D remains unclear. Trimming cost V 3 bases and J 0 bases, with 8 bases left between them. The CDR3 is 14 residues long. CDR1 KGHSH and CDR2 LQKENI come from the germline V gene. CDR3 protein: CASSPDGTNYGYTF. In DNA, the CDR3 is TGTGCCAGCTCACCCGACGGGACTAACTATGGCTACACCTTC.

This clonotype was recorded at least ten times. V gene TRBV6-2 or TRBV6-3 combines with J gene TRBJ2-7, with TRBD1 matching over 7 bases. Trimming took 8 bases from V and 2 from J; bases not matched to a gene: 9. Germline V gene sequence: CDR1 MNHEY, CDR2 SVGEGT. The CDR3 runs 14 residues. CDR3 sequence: CASGLRQGPYEQYF. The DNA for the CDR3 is TGTGCCAGCGGGCTTAGACAGGGCCCCTACGAGCAGTACTTC.

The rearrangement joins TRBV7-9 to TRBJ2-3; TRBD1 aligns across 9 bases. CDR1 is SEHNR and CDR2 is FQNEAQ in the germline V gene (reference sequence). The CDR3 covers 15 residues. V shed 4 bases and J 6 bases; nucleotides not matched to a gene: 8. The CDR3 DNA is TGTGCCAGCAGCTGGCGGGACAGGGATGCGGATACGCAGTATTTT. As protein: CASSWRDRDADTQYF.

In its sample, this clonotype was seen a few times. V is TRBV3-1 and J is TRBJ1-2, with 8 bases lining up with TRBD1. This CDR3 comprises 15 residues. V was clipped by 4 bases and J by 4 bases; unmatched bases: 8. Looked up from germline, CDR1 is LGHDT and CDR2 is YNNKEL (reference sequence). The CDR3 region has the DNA TGTGCCAGCAGCCCCGGACAGGGAACTCGCTATGGCTACACCTTC. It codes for CASSPGQGTRYGYTF.

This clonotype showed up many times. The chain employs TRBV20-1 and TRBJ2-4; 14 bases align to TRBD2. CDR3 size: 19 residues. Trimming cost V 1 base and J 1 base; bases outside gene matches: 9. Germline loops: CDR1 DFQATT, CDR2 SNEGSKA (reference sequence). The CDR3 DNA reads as TGCAGTGCTAGAGGCGCCGGGACTAGCGGGAGTTGGGCCAAAAACATTCAGTACTTC. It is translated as CSARGAGTSGSWAKNIQYF.

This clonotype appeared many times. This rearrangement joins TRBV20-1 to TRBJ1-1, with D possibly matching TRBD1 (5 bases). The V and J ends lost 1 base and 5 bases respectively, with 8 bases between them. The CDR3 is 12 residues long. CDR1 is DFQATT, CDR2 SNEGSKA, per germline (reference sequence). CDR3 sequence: CSARVGGTEAFF. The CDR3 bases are TGCAGTGCTAGAGTCGGGGGGACTGAAGCTTTCTTT.

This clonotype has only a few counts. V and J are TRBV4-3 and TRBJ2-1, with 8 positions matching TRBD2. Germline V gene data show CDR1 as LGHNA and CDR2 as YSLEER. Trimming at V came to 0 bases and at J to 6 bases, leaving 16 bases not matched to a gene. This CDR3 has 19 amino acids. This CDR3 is CASSQEGARAGALLNEQFF. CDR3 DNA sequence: TGCGCCAGCAGCCAAGAAGGGGCCCGAGCGGGAGCCCTCCTCAATGAGCAGTTCTTC.

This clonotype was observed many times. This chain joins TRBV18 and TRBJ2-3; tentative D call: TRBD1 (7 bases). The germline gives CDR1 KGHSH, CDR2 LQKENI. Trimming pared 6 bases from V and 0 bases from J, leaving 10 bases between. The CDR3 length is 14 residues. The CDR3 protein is CASSPGGSTDTQYF. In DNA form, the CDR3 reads TGTGCCAGCTCCCCAGGGGGGAGCACAGATACGCAGTATTTT.

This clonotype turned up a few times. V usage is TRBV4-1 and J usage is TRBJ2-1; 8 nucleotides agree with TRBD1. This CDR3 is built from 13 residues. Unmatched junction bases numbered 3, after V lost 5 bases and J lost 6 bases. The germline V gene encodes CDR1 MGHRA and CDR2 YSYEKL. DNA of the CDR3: TGCGCCAGCAGCATAACAGGGGGCAATGAGCAGTTCTTC. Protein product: CASSITGGNEQFF.

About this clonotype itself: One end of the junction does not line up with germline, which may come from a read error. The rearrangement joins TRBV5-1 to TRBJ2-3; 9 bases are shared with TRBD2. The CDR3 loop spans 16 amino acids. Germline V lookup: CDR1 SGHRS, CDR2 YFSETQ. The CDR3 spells CASSLFLSGGTHTQYF. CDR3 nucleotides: TGCGCCAGCAGCTTGTTCCTTAGCGGGGGCACACATACGCAGTATTTT.